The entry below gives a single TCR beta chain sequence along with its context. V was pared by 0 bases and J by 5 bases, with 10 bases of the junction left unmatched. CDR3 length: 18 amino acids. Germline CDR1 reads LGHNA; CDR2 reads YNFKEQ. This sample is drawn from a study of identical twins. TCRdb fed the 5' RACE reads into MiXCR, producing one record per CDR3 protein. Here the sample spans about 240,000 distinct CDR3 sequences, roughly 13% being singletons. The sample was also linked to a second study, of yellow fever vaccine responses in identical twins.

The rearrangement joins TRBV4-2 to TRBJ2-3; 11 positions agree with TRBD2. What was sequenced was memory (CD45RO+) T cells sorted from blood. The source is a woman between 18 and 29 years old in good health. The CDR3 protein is CASSQEGVAGGPGDTQYF. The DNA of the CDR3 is TGTGCCAGCAGCCAAGAGGGTGTAGCGGGAGGGCCGGGAGATACGCAGTATTTT.